This T cell receptor (beta chain) came from a study of shared clonotypes between healthy human individuals. The V end was cut by 9 bases, the J end by 3 bases, with 12 bases between. Germline CDR1 MDHEN, CDR2 SYDVKM. There are 12 residues in the CDR3. For every subset, genomic DNA was evenly distributed across several immunoSEQ plates. The table came from immunoSEQ multiplex PCR; TCRdb's copy has only in-frame clones and leaves some out. The sample yields fewer than 3 million clones, roughly 90% seen once. Sequences were obtained from naive CD4+ T cells from PBMCs. Subset in this sample: CD45RA+ positively selected. J is TRBJ2-7 and V is TRBV28; D perhaps matches TRBD1 (6 bases). This clonotype originated in a man between 18 and 35 years old in good health. Some clones in this sample may be carry-over from other donors' samples. The CDR3 protein is CASRQGLYEQYF. The DNA for the CDR3 is TGTGCCAGTCGTCAGGGGCTCTACGAGCAGTACTTC.